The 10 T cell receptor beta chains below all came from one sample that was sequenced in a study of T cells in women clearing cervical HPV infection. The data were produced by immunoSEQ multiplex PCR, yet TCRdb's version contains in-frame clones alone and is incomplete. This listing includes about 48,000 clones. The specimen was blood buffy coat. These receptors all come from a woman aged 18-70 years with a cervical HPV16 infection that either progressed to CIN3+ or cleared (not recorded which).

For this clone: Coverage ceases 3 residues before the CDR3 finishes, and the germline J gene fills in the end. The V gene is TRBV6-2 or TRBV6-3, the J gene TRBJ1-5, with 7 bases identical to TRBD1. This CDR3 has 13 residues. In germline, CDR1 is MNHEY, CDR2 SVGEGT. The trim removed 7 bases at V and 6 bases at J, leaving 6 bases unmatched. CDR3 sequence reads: CASNEGARQPQHF. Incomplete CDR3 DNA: TGTGCCAGCAATGAGGGGGCGCGTCAGCCC.

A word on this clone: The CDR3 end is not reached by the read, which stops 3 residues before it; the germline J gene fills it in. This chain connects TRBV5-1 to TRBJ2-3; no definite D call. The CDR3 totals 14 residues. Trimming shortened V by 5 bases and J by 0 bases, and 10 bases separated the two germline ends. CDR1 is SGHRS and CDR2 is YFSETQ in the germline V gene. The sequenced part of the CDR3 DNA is TGCGCCAGCAGTTACAGTTCAAGCACAGATACG. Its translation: CASSYSSSTDT. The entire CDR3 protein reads CASSYSSSTDTQYF.

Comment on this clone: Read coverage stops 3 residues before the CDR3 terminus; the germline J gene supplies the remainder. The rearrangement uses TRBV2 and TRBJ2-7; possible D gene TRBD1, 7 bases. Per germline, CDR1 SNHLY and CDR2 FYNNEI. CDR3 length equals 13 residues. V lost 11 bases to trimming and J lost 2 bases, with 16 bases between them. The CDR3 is CASQGGGPYEQYF. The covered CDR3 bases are TGTGCCTCCCAGGGGGGCGGTCCCTACGAG.

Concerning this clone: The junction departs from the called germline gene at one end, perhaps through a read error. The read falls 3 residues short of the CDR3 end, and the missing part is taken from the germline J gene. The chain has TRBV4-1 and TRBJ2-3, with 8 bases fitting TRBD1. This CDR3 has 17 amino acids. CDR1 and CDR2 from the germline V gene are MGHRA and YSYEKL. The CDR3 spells CAGSQDRLDREQDTQYF. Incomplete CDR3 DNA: TGCGCCGGCAGCCAAGATCGGTTGGACAGGGAGCAGGATACG.

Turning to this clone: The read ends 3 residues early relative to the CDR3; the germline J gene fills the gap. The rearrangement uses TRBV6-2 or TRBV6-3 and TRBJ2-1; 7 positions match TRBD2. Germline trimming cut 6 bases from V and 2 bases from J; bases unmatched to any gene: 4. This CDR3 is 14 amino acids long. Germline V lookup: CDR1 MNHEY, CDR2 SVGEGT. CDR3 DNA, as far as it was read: TGTGCCAGCAGGAACGGGGGGACCTACAATGAG. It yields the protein CASRNGGTYNE. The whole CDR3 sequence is CASRNGGTYNEQFF.

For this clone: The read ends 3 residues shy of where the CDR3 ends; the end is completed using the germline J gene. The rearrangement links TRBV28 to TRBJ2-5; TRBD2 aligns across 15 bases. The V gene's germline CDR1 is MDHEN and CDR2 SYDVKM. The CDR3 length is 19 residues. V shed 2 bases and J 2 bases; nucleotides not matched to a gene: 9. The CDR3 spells CASSLTGPGTSGRQETQYF. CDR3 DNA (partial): TGTGCCAGCAGTTTAACGGGACCCGGGACTAGCGGGAGGCAAGAGACC. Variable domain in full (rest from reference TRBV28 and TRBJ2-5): DVKVTQSSRYLVKRTGEKVFLECVQDMDHENMFWYRQDPGLGLRLIYFSYDVKMKEKGDIPEGYSVSREKKERFSLILESASTNQTSMYLCASSLTGPGTSGRQETQYFGPGTRLLVL.

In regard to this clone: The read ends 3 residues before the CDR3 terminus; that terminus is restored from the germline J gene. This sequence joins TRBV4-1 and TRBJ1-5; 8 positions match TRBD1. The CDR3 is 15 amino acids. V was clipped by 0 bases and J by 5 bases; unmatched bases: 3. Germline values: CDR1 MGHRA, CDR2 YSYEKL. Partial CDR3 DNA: TGCGCCAGCAGCCAAGATCACAGGGGGGATCAGCCC. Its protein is CASSQDHRGDQP. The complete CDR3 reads CASSQDHRGDQPQHF.

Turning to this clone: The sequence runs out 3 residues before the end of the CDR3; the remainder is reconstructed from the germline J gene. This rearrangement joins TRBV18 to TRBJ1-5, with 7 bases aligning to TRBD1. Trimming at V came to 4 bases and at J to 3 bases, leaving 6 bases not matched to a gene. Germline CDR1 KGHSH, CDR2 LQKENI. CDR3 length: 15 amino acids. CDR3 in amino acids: CASSLGGQPNQPQHF. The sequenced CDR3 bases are TGTGCCAGCTCACTAGGGGGACAGCCCAATCAGCCC.

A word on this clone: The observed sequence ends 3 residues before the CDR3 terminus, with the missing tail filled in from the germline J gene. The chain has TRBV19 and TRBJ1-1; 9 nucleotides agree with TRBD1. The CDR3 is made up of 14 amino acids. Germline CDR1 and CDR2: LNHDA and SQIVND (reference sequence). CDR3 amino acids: CASRDTGGGIGAFF. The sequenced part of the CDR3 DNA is TGTGCCAGTAGGGACACAGGGGGCGGAATCGGA.

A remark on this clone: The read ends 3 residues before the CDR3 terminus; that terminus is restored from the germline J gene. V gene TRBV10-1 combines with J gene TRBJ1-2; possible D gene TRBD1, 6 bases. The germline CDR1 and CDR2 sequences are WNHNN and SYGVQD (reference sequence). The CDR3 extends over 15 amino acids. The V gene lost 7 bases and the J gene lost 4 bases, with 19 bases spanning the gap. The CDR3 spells CASNRRQVNPYGYTF. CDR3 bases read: TGCGCCAGCAATAGACGACAGGTCAATCCCTATGGC.